Presented here are 7 T cell receptor beta chains from one specimen sequenced in a study of CD8 T cells in Susac syndrome. When the RNA was reverse transcribed, random hexamers were used with an input of about 0.5 to 1 ug. TCRdb passed the immunoSEQ multiplex PCR reads through MiXCR, listing each CDR3 protein once. The sample holds more than 110,000 distinct CDR3 sequences; 95% are singletons and the top ten take 0.14%. The sample was CD4+ T cells from PBMCs. The receptors shown here come from a human donor with Susac syndrome.

The sample holds one count of this clonotype. J is TRBJ2-6 and V is TRBV29-1; the D is unclear. With 8 bases removed from V and 0 bases from J, the gap between germline ends came to 17 bases. The CDR3 sequence is 16 residues long. CDR1 and CDR2 from the germline V gene are SQVTM and ANQGSEA. The CDR3 sequence: CSSQSTKNSGANVLTF. CDR3 in DNA: TGCAGCTCGCAGTCTACGAAAAACTCTGGGGCCAACGTCCTGACTTTC.

The chain links TRBV20-1 to TRBJ1-2; D gene unclear. CDR3 size: 13 residues. Trimming removed 7 bases from V and 7 bases from J, with 19 bases in between. The germline V gene has CDR1 DFQATT and CDR2 SNEGSKA (reference sequence). CDR3 in amino acids: CSVTNTALAGYTF. Written as DNA, the CDR3 is TGCAGTGTTACCAATACAGCGTTGGCTGGCTACACCTTC.

DNA for the CDR3: TGTGCCAGTAGTACCTCCGCGATATACAATGAGCAGTTCTTC. Protein: CASSTSAIYNEQFF. The rearrangement links TRBV19 to TRBJ2-1, with D unresolved. CDR3 length: 14 amino acids. Between the trimmed V and J ends, which lost 4 bases and 4 bases, there was a span of 11 bases. Germline V gene data show CDR1 as LNHDA and CDR2 as SQIVND (reference sequence).

V gene TRBV14 combines with J gene TRBJ2-7; 8 bases match TRBD1. V lost 4 bases to trimming and J lost 5 bases; unmatched junction nucleotides: 10. CDR3 length: 15 residues. Germline assignment: CDR1 SGHDN and CDR2 FVKESK. The CDR3 bases are TGTGCCAGCAGCCCTTTCAGGACAGGGTCAAACGAGCAGTACTTC. Protein product: CASSPFRTGSNEQYF.

The chain links TRBV11-2 to TRBJ1-6; D uncertain. This CDR3 has 13 residues. Germline-derived CDR1 and CDR2 are SGHAT and FQNNGV. V was pared by 5 bases and J by 10 bases, with 12 bases between. The CDR3 DNA sequence: TGTGCCAGCAGCCTCCATGACCGATCACCCCTCCACTTT. Translation gives CASSLHDRSPLHF.

The chain is built from TRBV7-9 and TRBJ1-4; tentative D call: TRBD1 (6 bases). V was pared by 10 bases and J by 7 bases, with 22 bases between. The CDR3 has 15 amino acids. Germline values: CDR1 SEHNR, CDR2 FQNEAQ (reference sequence). The CDR3 coding sequence is TGTGCCACGACAGGTGGGGGCCCGCGTAGTGAAAAACTGTTTTTT. Translated, it gives CATTGGGPRSEKLFF.

The V call is TRBV28, the J call TRBJ2-3, with unresolved D. This CDR3 is 12 amino acids long. Germline lookup yields CDR1 MDHEN and CDR2 SYDVKM. Trimming took off 3 bases at V and 10 bases at J, with 11 bases between the two ends. The CDR3 region has the DNA TGTGCCAGCAGTTTCGTGCCCCAATCGCAGTATTTT. Translating it yields CASSFVPQSQYF.